The TCR beta chain described here comes from a study of T cell responses to AZD1222 COVID-19 vaccine. Sequencing used immunoSEQ multiplex PCR; TCRdb keeps in-frame clones, though not all of them. The sample yields 90,000 to 150,000 clones, around nine tenths seen once. The TCR was taken from an adult in good health. This specimen was peripheral blood, taken on day 0 of AZD1222 vaccination.

In nucleotides, the CDR3 is TGTGCCAGCAACCGGGACAGCACAGATACGCAGTATTTT. Translation: CASNRDSTDTQYF. V gene TRBV28 combines with J gene TRBJ2-3; either TRBD1 or TRBD2 may supply D (5 bases each). The CDR3 is made up of 13 amino acids. V was cut by 7 bases and J by 0 bases, with 8 bases left in between. Germline V gene lookup returns CDR1 MDHEN and CDR2 SYDVKM.